The TCR beta chain under discussion was sequenced for a study of T cells in Graves' hyperthyroidism and ophthalmopathy (dated by TCRdb to between 2019 and 2020). Study-level background: Peripheral blood samples were taken at the time of initial diagnosis, prior to any treatment. An independent validation cohort of 18 to 20 hyperthyroidism patients and about 16 patients who later progressed to ophthalmopathy tested prospective prediction of ophthalmopathy. TCR Vbeta CDR3 sequencing of roughly 140 peripheral blood samples (more than 40 ophthalmopathy, about 74 hyperthyroidism and roughly 17 progressor patients) is reported in the paper. The study also compared thyroid tissue and blood T-cell repertoires from 6 or 7 Graves' hyperthyroidism patients. A discovery cohort of roughly 96 patients, 43 with Graves' ophthalmopathy and about 60 with stable Graves' hyperthyroidism, was used to find distinguishing TCR V-J signatures. The roughly 94 discovery patients were randomly divided into training and test sets at a 7:3 ratio. After blood sampling, hyperthyroidism patients were treated with methimazole at a starting dose of 30 mg daily, and ophthalmopathy patients were treated with high-dose intravenous methylprednisolone. The paper as a whole reports these results and caveats: Blood samples also contained most of the expanded thyroid clonotypes (frequency above 0.001), which suggests that blood repertoires may reflect thyroid immune responses. No statistical method was used to fix the sample size in advance, and group allocation was not hidden from the investigators. In validation, the model predicted progression to ophthalmopathy with roughly 70% sensitivity and 72.22% specificity, a median of approximately 6.7 months before onset. A model built on a 13 V-J signature distinguished ophthalmopathy from stable hyperthyroidism, reaching roughly 88% sensitivity and around 81% specificity in cross-validation and 80%/75% in testing.

This clonotype has at least ten counts. The clone's antigen remains unknown. No base-level quality is on record; no much larger clone is a single base apart. In the ophthalmopathy patients, disease was moderately to severely active, with a Clinical Activity Score of 3 or more, a NOSPECS grade of 4 or more, and a duration of less than 3 months. Exclusion was applied to patients with uncontrolled infections, other autoimmune diseases, pregnancy or lactation. Diagnoses relied on clinical symptoms, serum thyroxine and TRAb, thyroid ultrasound and orbital computed tomography. Ficoll-Paque density gradient centrifugation was used to isolate PBMCs from approximately 10 ml of fresh peripheral blood. Total RNA was extracted with Trizol reagent, and quality was checked on an Agilent 2100 Bioanalyzer. The TCR beta CDR3 regions were amplified from RNA transcripts. For the first round of RT-PCR on the TCR CDR3, the HTBI primer set was used together with the Qiagen OneStep RT-PCR kit. A second multiplex PCR round built the libraries, followed by size selection and purification. Sequencing of the libraries was done on an Illumina HiSeq2000 using paired-end 100 bp reads. As for the original processing: SOAPnuke was used to process the raw data, throwing out any read that contained adapters or uncalled bases, had a mean Phred below 15, or lacked an exact constant-primer or identifier match. COPE v1.2.5 was used to merge the high-quality paired reads, and each unique nucleotide sequence was defined as a clonotype. MiTCR v1.1 was used to align clonotypes to the IMGT TRBV, TRBD and TRBJ reference segments. Analysis was restricted to V-J combinations with a frequency above 0.0001, which covered 99.2% of repertoires. A TCS score was defined as the ratio of F50 (clonal expansion) to E x V (chaos), with BLOSUM62-based TCRdist applied between CDR3 peptides within each V-J. Welch's t-statistics and random forest reduced around 550 V-J features to 13, which were used in a naive Bayes classifier (R e1071). TCRdb itself trimmed the public reads at Q25 with fastp, ran MiXCR and retained productive beta chains. Every entry covers one CDR3 protein and lists the most common genes and DNA from its rows. The V and J calls and clone size are TCRdb's, not the authors'. The sample table contains a few hundred thousand distinct CDR3 sequences; only one count was recorded for about 16% of them. Of the sample, over 25% is held by the ten largest clones.

From cysteine to phenylalanine, the CDR3 is 16 amino acids long. Only the CDR3 DNA stays, 48 bases, in frame from base 1. As encoded in the germline V gene, CDR1 is SGHAT while CDR2 is FQNNGV. Trimming removed 5 bases from V and 0 bases from J, leaving 13 bases between the germline ends. Recombination linked TRBV11-2 to TRBJ1-4; the D segment could be TRBD1, given 5 matching bases. What was sequenced was blood. This TCR was sampled from a woman aged 30 to 39 with Graves' ophthalmopathy. This receptor carries the CDR3 CASSPYLGATNEKLFF. The DNA is as follows: TGTGCCAGCAGCCCGTATTTGGGGGCAACTAATGAAAAACTGTTTTTT.